This T cell receptor (beta chain) was retrieved from a study of T cell responses to AZD1222 COVID-19 vaccine. Study observations and caveats: Regions left unmutated in variants are reportedly the target of nearly half of spike-specific TCRs. Repertoire sampling was restricted to post-peak T cell response timepoints. Baseline antibody screening turned up just six seropositive AZD1222 recipients. The donor cohort was predominantly white British with a female majority, and clonal diversity may have been underestimated.

In its sample, this clone was seen a few times. The antigen is unknown. Per the germline V gene, CDR1 is MNHEY and CDR2 is SMNVEV (reference sequence). The length of the CDR3 is 16 residues. The J segment lost 4 bases and the V segment lost 8 bases, leaving 13 bases of the junction unmatched. Profiling relied on immunoSEQ multiplex PCR, and the TCRdb table lists in-frame clones only, not all of them. This sample yields 80,000 or so clones, of which 60% to 85% are seen a single time; roughly 29% belongs to the top ten. This TCR derives from an adult who received the MenACWY meningococcal vaccine as a control. This chain uses TRBV27 with TRBJ2-2, with TRBD1 matching over 7 bases. The starting material was peripheral blood, obtained 28 days after the second dose of the MenACWY control vaccine. The CDR3 DNA follows: TGTGCCAGCGGAAGGGGGCATACCAGGAGCACCGGGGAGCTGTTTTTT. Protein: CASGRGHTRSTGELFF.